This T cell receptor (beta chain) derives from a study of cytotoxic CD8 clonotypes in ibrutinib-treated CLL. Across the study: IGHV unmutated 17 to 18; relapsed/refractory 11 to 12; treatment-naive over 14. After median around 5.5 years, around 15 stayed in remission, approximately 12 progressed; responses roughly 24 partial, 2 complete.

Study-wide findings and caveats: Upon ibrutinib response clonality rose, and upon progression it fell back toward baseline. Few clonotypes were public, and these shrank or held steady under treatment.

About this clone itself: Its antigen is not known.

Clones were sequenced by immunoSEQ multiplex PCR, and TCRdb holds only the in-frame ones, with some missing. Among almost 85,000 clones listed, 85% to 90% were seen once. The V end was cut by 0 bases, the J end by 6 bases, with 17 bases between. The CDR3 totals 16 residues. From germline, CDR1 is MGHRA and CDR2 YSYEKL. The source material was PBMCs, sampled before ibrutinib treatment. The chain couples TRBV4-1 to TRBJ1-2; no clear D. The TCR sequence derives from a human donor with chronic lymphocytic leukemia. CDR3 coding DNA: TGCGCCAGCAGCCAAGAAGCGGCCCCTCTCAGTAATGGCTACACCTTC. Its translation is CASSQEAAPLSNGYTF.